This T cell receptor (beta chain) was sequenced for a study of cytomegalovirus exposure and HLA in healthy donors. PCR used 60 Vbeta primers and 13 Jbeta primers. The method was immunoSEQ multiplex PCR; TCRdb's version includes in-frame clones alone and lacks a portion of them. The sample includes 210,000 or so clones, around 80% of them seen just once. Notes on this clone: The antigen remains unidentified.

Trimming removed 2 bases from V and 1 base from J, with 9 bases in between. Germline lookup yields CDR1 SGHNT and CDR2 YYREEE (reference sequence). This CDR3 comprises 14 residues. Study-wide findings and caveats: Highly shared sequence variants in one cluster were likely a sequencing artifact. Exclusion applied to some V segments, including TRBV6-2 and TRBV6-3, as they were indistinguishable.

The source is a woman aged 40 to 50 in good health and CMV-seronegative. The sample comprised PBMCs. This chain connects TRBV5-4 to TRBJ2-5; possible D gene TRBD2, 5 bases. The CDR3 loop is CASSFGGSQETQYF. In DNA form, the CDR3 reads TGTGCCAGCAGCTTTGGTGGGAGCCAAGAGACCCAGTACTTC.